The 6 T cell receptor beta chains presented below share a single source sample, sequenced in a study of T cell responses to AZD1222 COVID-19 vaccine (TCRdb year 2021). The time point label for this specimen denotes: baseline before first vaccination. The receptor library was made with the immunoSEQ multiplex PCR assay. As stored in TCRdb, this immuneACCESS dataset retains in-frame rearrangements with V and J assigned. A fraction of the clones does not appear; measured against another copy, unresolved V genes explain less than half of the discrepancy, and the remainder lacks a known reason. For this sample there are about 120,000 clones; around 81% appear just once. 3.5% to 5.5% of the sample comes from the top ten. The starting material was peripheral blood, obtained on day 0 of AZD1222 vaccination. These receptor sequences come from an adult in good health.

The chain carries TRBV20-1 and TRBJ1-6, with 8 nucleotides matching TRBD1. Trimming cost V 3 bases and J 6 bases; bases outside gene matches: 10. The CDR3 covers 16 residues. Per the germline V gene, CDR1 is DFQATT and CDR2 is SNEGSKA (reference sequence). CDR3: CSASKAGGGRNSPLHF. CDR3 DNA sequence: TGCAGTGCTAGTAAGGCAGGGGGCGGGCGTAATTCACCCCTCCACTTT.

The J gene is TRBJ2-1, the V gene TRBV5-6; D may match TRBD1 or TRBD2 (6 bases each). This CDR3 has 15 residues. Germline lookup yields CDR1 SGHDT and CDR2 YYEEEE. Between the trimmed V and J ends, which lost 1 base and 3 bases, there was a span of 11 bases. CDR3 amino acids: CASSLRGVVYNEQFF. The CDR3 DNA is TGTGCCAGCAGCTTGAGGGGGGTAGTCTACAATGAGCAGTTCTTC.

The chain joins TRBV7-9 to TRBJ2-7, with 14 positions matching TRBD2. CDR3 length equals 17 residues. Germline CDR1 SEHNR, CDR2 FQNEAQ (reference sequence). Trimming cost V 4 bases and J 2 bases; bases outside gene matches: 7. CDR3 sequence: CASSSTGTSGGTYEQYF. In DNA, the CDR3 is TGTGCCAGCAGCTCGACGGGGACTAGCGGGGGCACCTACGAGCAGTACTTC.

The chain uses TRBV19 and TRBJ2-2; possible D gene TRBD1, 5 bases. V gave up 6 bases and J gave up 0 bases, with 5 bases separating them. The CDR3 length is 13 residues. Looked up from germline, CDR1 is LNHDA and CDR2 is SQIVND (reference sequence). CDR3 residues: CASRTANTGELFF. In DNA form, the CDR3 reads TGTGCCAGTAGGACAGCGAACACCGGGGAGCTGTTTTTT.

CDR3: CASSVLQQGGYGYTF. The CDR3 nucleotides read TGTGCCAGCAGCGTCCTACAACAGGGGGGCTATGGCTACACCTTC. The chain carries TRBV9 and TRBJ1-2; 8 bases match TRBD1. The J segment lost 4 bases and the V segment lost 2 bases, leaving 7 bases of the junction unmatched. Per the germline V gene, CDR1 is SGDLS and CDR2 is YYNGEE. The CDR3 consists of 15 residues.

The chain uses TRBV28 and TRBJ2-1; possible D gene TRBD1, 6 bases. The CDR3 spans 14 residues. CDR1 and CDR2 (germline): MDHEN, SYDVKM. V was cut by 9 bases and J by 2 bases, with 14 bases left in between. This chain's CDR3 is CASRYRATYNEQFF. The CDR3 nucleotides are TGTGCCAGTAGGTACAGGGCCACCTACAATGAGCAGTTCTTC.